The T cell receptor (beta chain) under discussion was sequenced for a study of cytomegalovirus exposure and HLA in healthy donors. Study context: Later analysis reported that the approximately 120 validation repertoires shared the platform of the approximately 670 first-cohort repertoires.

Notes on this clone: What it binds is not known.

V shed 8 bases, J shed 1 base, and the junction held 7 bases outside the gene matches. This CDR3 region has 17 residues. Per the germline V gene, CDR1 is SGHNT and CDR2 is YYREEE (reference sequence). Study-wide results and caveats: A few CMV-associated chains proved CMV antigen-specific in vitro.

The donors were part of the validation cohort of 95 to 150 subjects. That cohort was separate from the first cohort, which comprised 670 or so subjects. TCRdb's table, derived via immunoSEQ multiplex PCR, lists solely in-frame clones and lacks some. The data show about 63,000 clones, with about 90% seen just once and 0.95% to 1.5% held by the top ten. The sample was PBMCs. The chain carries TRBV5-4 and TRBJ2-1, with TRBD2 matching over 15 bases. The sequence was collected from a woman aged 18-29 years in good health and CMV-seronegative. The CDR3 loop is CASSIGLAGGSYNEQFF. CDR3 nucleotide sequence: TGTGCCAGTAGCATCGGACTAGCGGGAGGGTCCTACAATGAGCAGTTCTTC.